Included here is one T cell receptor (beta chain) sequence, with context. The antigen is undetermined. The entry originates in a study of T cells in Graves' hyperthyroidism and ophthalmopathy. Points from the study as a whole: It was a median around 6 months before onset that the model predicted ophthalmopathy. Through a model of 13 V-J features, ophthalmopathy was separated from stable hyperthyroidism.

Germline V CDR1 and CDR2: MNHNS, SASEGT. With V trimmed by 7 bases and J by 7 bases, 6 bases remained unmatched. CDR3 length equals 13 residues. Graves' hyperthyroidism was deemed stable absent ophthalmopathy progression within 18 months. Each diagnosis drew on symptoms, thyroxine, TRAb, thyroid ultrasound and orbital computed tomography findings. RNA transcripts were the template for amplifying TCR beta CDR3 regions. The HTBI set primed first-round TCR CDR3 RT-PCR. Using its own MiXCR run on the multiplex PCR reads, TCRdb lists one record per CDR3 protein. The sample shows around 690,000 distinct CDR3 sequences, around a sixth of them seen only once.

The sample taken for sequencing was blood. This TCR was recovered from a man aged 50 to 60 with Graves' hyperthyroidism. The rearrangement joins TRBV6-1 to TRBJ1-3, with TRBD1 matching 8 bases. The CDR3 loop reads CASTGGARNTIYF. The CDR3 nucleotides read TGTGCCAGCACAGGGGGCGCACGGAACACCATATATTTT.